The T cell receptor (beta chain) described here comes from a study of blood T cell repertoires in COVID-19 (dated by TCRdb to the early 2020s). For the study in its entirety: Samples from collaborators originated in the United States, Italy and Spain and spanned both the acute and convalescent phases of COVID-19. The sample metadata nearly always contained a de-identified subject ID, COVID-19 status, age in years and sex. The material from the prospective study consisted of cDNA or gDNA derived from T cells, B-cell-depleted T cells, or PBMCs. HLA class I and class II types, where available, came from metadata supplied by the sample provider rather than from assay-based typing. The dataset comprised deeply sampled blood TCRbeta repertoires from subjects exposed to, actively infected with, or recovered from COVID-19. The repertoires were released in a freely available public database meant as a resource for research on the immune response to SARS-CoV-2. The samples were drawn from the first 160 participants of the ongoing ImmuneRACE study and from more than 1,000 subjects provided by 6 global collaborators. Broader findings and caveats from the paper: Clinical and demographic metadata were provided uncurated, with the amount varying by source and participant.

Collaborating institutions collected whole blood in K2EDTA tubes following their own protocols. For TCRbeta analysis, collaborator samples were shipped as frozen whole blood, as isolated PBMCs, or as DNA extracted from either sample type. TCRbeta CDR3 regions were amplified from genomic DNA by means of the immunoSEQ Assay, a bias-controlled multiplex PCR. Under the source paper's analysis protocol: The number of nucleated cells in each sample was estimated by amplification of reference gene primers within the assay. To quantify the absolute abundance of each unique TCRbeta CDR3 rearrangement, sequence reads were collapsed and filtered. Productive Simpson clonality was computed per sample as the square root of Simpson's diversity index over productive rearrangements. The table was pulled from immuneACCESS by TCRdb, which kept in-frame rearrangements only. Such tables lose some clones; where checked, under half of the loss comes from unresolved V genes, and the rest has no known cause. V and J calls and clone size come straight from that table; D and trimming were deduced from the DNA. The sample data list about 300,000 clones, and around four fifths of these were observed just once. Approximately 1.1% of the sample is held by the ten biggest clonotypes.

Notes on this clone: There is no known antigen for this receptor. No quality values exist for individual bases; no much larger clone is one base distant.

The TCR was taken from a woman between 50 and 59 years old with acute or convalescent COVID-19. The source material was peripheral blood.

The CDR3 protein is CASSSRQGTYEQYV. The DNA sequence follows: TGTGCCAGCAGTTCCAGACAGGGTACCTACGAGCAGTACGTC. This chain is built from TRBV6-5 and TRBJ2-7, with TRBD1 matching 7 junction bases. Ends trimmed: V by 4 bases, J by 2 bases; bases unmatched to a gene: 5. The germline V gene yields MNHEY for CDR1 and SVGAGI for CDR2. The CDR3, from cysteine to valine, totals 14 residues. The entry retains the CDR3 DNA only, 42 bases that are in frame from base 1.